This T cell receptor beta chain was retrieved from a study of control samples from healthy donors and cancer patients. This CDR3 has 16 amino acids. The V gene's germline CDR1 is MNHNY and CDR2 SVGAGI (reference sequence). The V and J ends lost 2 bases and 0 bases respectively, with 14 bases between them. Sequencing was performed with immunoSEQ multiplex PCR; in TCRdb, only in-frame clones are kept and a portion is missing. The sample records about 45,000 clones, about three quarters being singletons. The receptor was derived from a male donor with melanoma. J is TRBJ2-7 and V is TRBV6-6; D not resolved. Input material: formalin-fixed, paraffin-embedded tissue. Here the CDR3 reads CASSYGVGESSYEQYF. The CDR3 DNA reads TGTGCCAGCAGTTACGGTGTAGGCGAAAGCTCCTACGAGCAGTACTTC.